The 15 T cell receptor beta chains listed next were all sequenced from one sample in a study of blood T cells in healthy people across ages. Using a J-beta primer mix together with a sample-barcoded 5' primer, a second PCR was run for roughly 7 to 12 cycles. Each CDR3 protein gets one entry after TCRdb re-called the 5' RACE reads with MiXCR. The profile shows approximately 670,000 distinct CDR3 sequences, over 40% of them singletons. Sequencing was done on a sample of blood. The receptors were gathered from an elderly man in good health.

V and J are TRBV2 and TRBJ2-2, with 10 bases identical to TRBD1. The CDR3 loop spans 15 amino acids. Unmatched junction bases numbered 8, after V lost 8 bases and J lost 5 bases. Germline V gives CDR1 SNHLY, CDR2 FYNNEI. The CDR3 region has the DNA TGTGCCAGCGAAAGACAGGGGGCAGGAACCGGGGAGCTGTTTTTT. Amino acids: CASERQGAGTGELFF. The whole variable domain, remainder taken from reference TRBV2 and TRBJ2-2, is EPEVTQTPSHQVTQMGQEVILRCVPISNHLYFYWYRQILGQKVEFLVSFYNNEISEKSEIFDDQFSVERPDGSNFTLKIRSTKLEDSAMYFCASERQGAGTGELFFGEGSRLTVL.

The V and J genes are TRBV12-1 and TRBJ2-3. TRBV12-1 is noted as a pseudogene. The CDR3 covers 13 residues. DNA for the CDR3: TGTGCCAGCGGTTGGCGAAGCACAGATACGCAGTATTTT. This codes for CASGWRSTDTQYF.

The chain has TRBV14 and TRBJ1-1; possible D gene TRBD1, 6 bases. V shed 0 bases and J shed 9 bases, with 14 bases lying between them. The CDR3 spans 14 residues. Germline V gene data show CDR1 as SGHDN and CDR2 as FVKESK. CDR3 sequence: CASSQDRSRGKAFF. The DNA of the CDR3 is TGTGCCAGCAGCCAAGATCGGAGCAGGGGTAAAGCTTTCTTT.

The chain carries TRBV9 and TRBJ2-1, with TRBD1 matching 10 bases. The DNA end favors TRBJ2-7, so the J call may be wrong. CDR3 size: 15 residues. Germline V gene data show CDR1 as SGDLS and CDR2 as YYNGEE. CDR3 residues: CASSVHGTGDNEQYF. CDR3 DNA sequence: TGTGCCAGCAGCGTCCACGGGACAGGGGACAATGAGCAGTACTTC.

On this clonotype itself: This may arise from a read error, as a much more abundant clone is one base away. The chain couples TRBV6-2 or TRBV6-3 to TRBJ2-5; unclear D gene. The DNA end favors TRBJ2-7, so the J call may be wrong. Germline lookup yields CDR1 MNHEY and CDR2 SVGEGT. This CDR3 region has 15 residues. The DNA of the CDR3 is TGTGCCAGCGGTTACGGGTCGACGAGAATCTACGAGCAGTACTTC. It encodes CASGYGSTRIYEQYF.

This clonotype was observed a handful of times. The genes are TRBV6-2 or TRBV6-3 and TRBJ2-4; 9 bases are shared with TRBD2. The assigned J gene may be wrong: the sequence end matches TRBJ2-7 better. This CDR3 contains 16 residues. Germline V gives CDR1 MNHEY, CDR2 SVGEGT. The CDR3 reads CASSYRRLAASYEQYF. The CDR3 DNA reads as TGTGCCAGCAGTTACCGGAGACTAGCGGCATCTTACGAGCAGTACTTC.

This chain connects TRBV6-2 or TRBV6-3 to TRBJ2-5; unclear D gene. The CDR3 runs to 16 residues. The V and J ends lost 2 bases and 3 bases respectively, with 16 bases between them. From germline, CDR1 is MNHEY and CDR2 SVGEGT. CDR3 protein: CASSYNGRRQKETQYF. The CDR3 DNA is TGTGCCAGCAGTTACAACGGACGAAGGCAGAAAGAGACCCAGTACTTC.

The chain carries TRBV20-1 and TRBJ2-1; TRBD2 matches at 7 bases. After removal of 4 bases from V and 8 bases from J, the junction contained 8 bases not matched to a gene. Germline lookup yields CDR1 DFQATT and CDR2 SNEGSKA (reference sequence). The CDR3 loop spans 13 amino acids. CDR3 in DNA: TGCAGTGCTAAAAACCGGGGGGACGATGAGCAGTTCTTC. This gives the protein CSAKNRGDDEQFF.

The chain is built from TRBV20-1 and TRBJ2-1, with D possibly matching TRBD1 (5 bases). The J call is uncertain, as TRBJ2-7 better fits the DNA end. The CDR3 has 18 amino acids. Germline V CDR1 and CDR2: DFQATT, SNEGSKA (reference sequence). The CDR3 DNA reads as TGCAGTGCTAGAGATATGGGCCTGGACCCCCAGGGAAGATACGAGCAGTACTTC. Encoded protein: CSARDMGLDPQGRYEQYF.

The chain couples TRBV30 to TRBJ1-6, with D hard to call. CDR3 length: 14 amino acids. Germline V gives CDR1 GTSNPN, CDR2 SVGIG (reference sequence). Trimming shortened V by 6 bases and J by 7 bases, and 16 bases separated the two germline ends. CDR3 residues: CACKTGNINSPLHF. In DNA, the CDR3 is TGTGCCTGTAAGACCGGAAATATCAATTCACCCCTCCACTTT.

The chain couples TRBV4-2 to TRBJ2-2; TRBD2 aligns across 8 bases. The CDR3 runs to 17 residues. Trimming at V came to 2 bases and at J to 3 bases, leaving 8 bases not matched to a gene. CDR1 LGHNA and CDR2 YNFKEQ come from the germline V gene. CDR3 in amino acids: CASSQPSGGSYTGELFF. CDR3 DNA sequence: TGTGCCAGCAGCCAACCATCGGGGGGGTCTTACACCGGGGAGCTGTTTTTT.

This clonotype has a handful of counts. The chain carries TRBV7-2 and TRBJ2-7, with D perhaps given as TRBD1 or TRBD2 (5 bases each). The length of the CDR3 is 14 residues. V shed 5 bases and J shed 2 bases, with 13 bases lying between them. CDR1 is SGHTA, CDR2 FQGNSA, per germline. The CDR3 here is CASSVSGTPYEQYF. The CDR3 bases are TGTGCCAGCAGCGTTTCCGGGACCCCCTACGAGCAGTACTTC.

The chain has TRBV27 and TRBJ2-1; weak D call: TRBD1 (5 bases). Looked up from germline, CDR1 is MNHEY and CDR2 is SMNVEV (reference sequence). The V end lost 6 bases, the J end lost 5 bases, and 23 bases lay between the germline ends. The CDR3 totals 17 residues. This CDR3 reads CASRQYSVIAGHNEQFF. The CDR3 region has the DNA TGTGCCAGCAGACAATATAGTGTAATAGCAGGGCACAATGAGCAGTTCTTC.

The rearrangement uses TRBV7-2 and TRBJ2-7; 9 bases map to TRBD1. Germline loops: CDR1 SGHTA, CDR2 FQGNSA. J gave up 2 bases and V 2 bases, and 13 bases lay outside the gene matches. The CDR3 runs 18 residues. CDR3 coding DNA: TGTGCCAGCAGCTTACAGAAATGGGACAGGGCCGGCCCCTACGAGCAGTACTTC. Translating it yields CASSLQKWDRAGPYEQYF.

In this sample, this clonotype turned up a few times. The chain joins TRBV20-1 to TRBJ2-1; possibly TRBD1 for D (8 bases). Trimming removed 3 bases from V and 7 bases from J, with 16 bases in between. The V gene's germline CDR1 is DFQATT and CDR2 SNEGSKA (reference sequence). This CDR3 has 14 amino acids. Written as DNA, the CDR3 is TGCAGTGCTAGTTACAGGGGGGGTGGAAATGAGCAGTTCTTC. Its protein product is CSASYRGGGNEQFF.